These T cell receptor beta chains were read from a single sample in a study of cytomegalovirus exposure and HLA in healthy donors. The method was immunoSEQ multiplex PCR; TCRdb's version includes in-frame clones alone and lacks a portion of them. This table has fewer than 150,000 clones, roughly 80% appearing once. Sample: PBMCs. Receptors were obtained from a female donor in good health and CMV-seropositive. The CDR3 runs from the conserved cysteine through the conserved F or W. D genes are given only for firm matches.

v_gene	j_gene	d_gene	CDR3nt	CDR3aa
TRBV9	TRBJ1-1	TRBD1	TGTGCCAGCAGCGCCCGGGACAGGGGGGACACTGAAGCTTTCTTT	CASSARDRGDTEAFF
TRBV19	TRBJ1-5	TRBD1	TGTGCCAGTAGTATAGTCGACAGGGGAACGGCTCAGCCCCAGCATTTT	CASSIVDRGTAQPQHF
TRBV15	TRBJ2-5	.	TGTGCCACCAGCAGAATGGCAGGGAACGAAGAGACCCAGTACTTC	CATSRMAGNEETQYF
TRBV19	TRBJ1-2	TRBD1	TGTGCCAGTAGTTCAGGACAGGGTTTTTGGTATGGCTACACCTTC	CASSSGQGFWYGYTF
TRBV7-9	TRBJ2-5	TRBD1	TGTGCCAGCAGCTTAGGGACAGGGTCAGGGACCCAGTACTTC	CASSLGTGSGTQYF
TRBV4-3	TRBJ2-3	TRBD2	TGCGCCAGCAGCCAAGATCAGGTAGCGGGATTCACAGATACGCAGTATTTT	CASSQDQVAGFTDTQYF
TRBV5-5	TRBJ1-5	.	TGTGCCAGCAGCTTGCGGGGGGACGATTCCAATCAGCCCCAGCATTTT	CASSLRGDDSNQPQHF
TRBV7-3	TRBJ1-6	TRBD1	TGTGCCAGCAGCTTAGGGAGAACGGGACAGTTTAATTCACCCCTCCACTTT	CASSLGRTGQFNSPLHF
TRBV6-5	TRBJ1-1	.	TGTGCCAGCAGTGAACAGGAGAACACTGAAGCTTTCTTT	CASSEQENTEAFF
TRBV28	TRBJ2-2	.	TGTGCCCACTCCCGACATCAGAACACCGGGGAGCTGTTTTTT	CAHSRHQNTGELFF
TRBV19	TRBJ1-2	.	TGTGCCAGTAGTCAGCAGGGATCCTATGGCTACACCTTC	CASSQQGSYGYTF